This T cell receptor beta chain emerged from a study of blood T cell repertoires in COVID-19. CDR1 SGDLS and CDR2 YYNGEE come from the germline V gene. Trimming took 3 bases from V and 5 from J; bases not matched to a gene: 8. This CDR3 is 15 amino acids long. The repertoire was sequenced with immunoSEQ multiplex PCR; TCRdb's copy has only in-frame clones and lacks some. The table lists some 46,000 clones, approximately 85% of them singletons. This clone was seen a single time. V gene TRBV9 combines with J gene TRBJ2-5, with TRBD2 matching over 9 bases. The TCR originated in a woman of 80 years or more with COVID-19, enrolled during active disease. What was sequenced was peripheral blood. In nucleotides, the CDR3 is TGTGCCAGCAGCGCGGCGGGGGGGCTGGGGGAGACCCAGTACTTC. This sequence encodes CASSAAGGLGETQYF.